This is a list of T cell receptor beta chains from one sample in a study of shared clonotypes between healthy human individuals. Repertoires were generated with immunoSEQ multiplex PCR, while TCRdb's copy carries only in-frame clones and drops some. The sample lists more than 2 million clones; approximately 95% were seen once. Sequences were obtained from naive CD4+ T cells sorted from blood. Receptor source: a man between 18 and 29 years old in good health. The conserved cysteine and the conserved F or W are not part of the CDR3 here.

v_gene: TRBV25-1; CDR3aa: ASSEYGGTPPGSGYT
v_gene: TRBV28; CDR3aa: ASSETGTLEQY
v_gene: TRBV4-1; CDR3aa: ASSQERGLGKAF
v_gene: TRBV19; CDR3aa: ASRFRGEETQY
v_gene: TRBV30; CDR3aa: AWRKPGSLSTIY
v_gene: TRBV5-1; CDR3aa: ASIASGGTDTQY
v_gene: TRBV5-1; CDR3aa: ASRDRAEQF
v_gene: TRBV28; CDR3aa: ASTQPSKGMNTEAF
v_gene: TRBV7-9; CDR3aa: ASSLDRYNTGELF
v_gene: TRBV5-6; CDR3aa: ASSLGGVQIYGYT
v_gene: TRBV28; CDR3aa: ASSLKSRTIY
v_gene: TRBV19; CDR3aa: ASTNSPGGISEGSPLH
v_gene: TRBV11-2; CDR3aa: ASSSQGKRQETQY
v_gene: TRBV28; CDR3aa: ASSYLLVEKLF
v_gene: TRBV2; CDR3aa: ATSGGTLSGANVLT
v_gene: TRBV21-1; CDR3aa: ASRAQTADGAGGPDEQY
v_gene: TRBV5-4; CDR3aa: ASSPRPISDYGYT
v_gene: TRBV30; CDR3aa: AWSTGSGPGANVLT
v_gene: TRBV6-5; CDR3aa: ASSYLKRGNTEAF
v_gene: TRBV18; CDR3aa: ASSLGNSGELF
v_gene: TRBV4-1; CDR3aa: ASSQGPGLDEKLF
v_gene: TRBV5-1; CDR3aa: ASKQAEETQY
v_gene: TRBV30; CDR3aa: AWSLSTQETQY
v_gene: TRBV11-3; CDR3aa: ASSPSGPSYNEQF
v_gene: TRBV5-4; CDR3aa: ASSHRGLNTGELF
v_gene: TRBV6-1; CDR3aa: ATSSASESYEQY
v_gene: TRBV28; CDR3aa: ASSLHRVMNTEAF
v_gene: TRBV18; CDR3aa: ASSPPGHQKETQY
v_gene: TRBV7-2; CDR3aa: ASSLEAGDSYEQY
v_gene: TRBV19; CDR3aa: ASSTMEAGAHYEQY
v_gene: TRBV30; CDR3aa: AWSGGLAGGDEQF
v_gene: TRBV29-1; CDR3aa: SVVGSSGRADTQY
v_gene: TRBV7-2; CDR3aa: ASSPRGVFRLHEQF
v_gene: TRBV5-1; CDR3aa: ASSPDRSSYNEQF
v_gene: TRBV27; CDR3aa: ASSPRGAGDNEQF
v_gene: TRBV7-7; CDR3aa: ASSLGERETQY
v_gene: TRBV25-1; CDR3aa: ASSREGRTGELF
v_gene: TRBV5-4; CDR3aa: ASSLTGQGNSPLH
v_gene: TRBV10-3; CDR3aa: AISQGQGNEQY
v_gene: TRBV13; CDR3aa: ASSQGLAGGLSYEQY
v_gene: TRBV2; CDR3aa: ASSSGYYNEGQF
v_gene: TRBV6-5; CDR3aa: ASRRAGLDTQY
v_gene: TRBV27; CDR3aa: ASSPRGDTEAF
v_gene: TRBV15; CDR3aa: ATSRGRPSNQPQH
v_gene: TRBV13; CDR3aa: ASSLGGEGNTIY
v_gene: TRBV18; CDR3aa: ASSPSRFNYGYT
v_gene: TRBV10-1; CDR3aa: ASSPGQGRTGELF
v_gene: TRBV18; CDR3aa: ASSPREETQY
v_gene: TRBV5-6; CDR3aa: ASSLYRDYNQPQH
v_gene: TRBV5-4; CDR3aa: ASSTWTSGRVAETQY
v_gene: TRBV29-1; CDR3aa: SVGTFPSYEQY
v_gene: TRBV10-1; CDR3aa: ASSDPRYIQY
v_gene: TRBV5-1; CDR3aa: ASSLGGSTGTDTQY
v_gene: TRBV25-1; CDR3aa: ASSLPRTFQETQY
v_gene: TRBV4-1; CDR3aa: ASSQWDRGRETQY
v_gene: TRBV30; CDR3aa: ALRRLKMGGNTEAF